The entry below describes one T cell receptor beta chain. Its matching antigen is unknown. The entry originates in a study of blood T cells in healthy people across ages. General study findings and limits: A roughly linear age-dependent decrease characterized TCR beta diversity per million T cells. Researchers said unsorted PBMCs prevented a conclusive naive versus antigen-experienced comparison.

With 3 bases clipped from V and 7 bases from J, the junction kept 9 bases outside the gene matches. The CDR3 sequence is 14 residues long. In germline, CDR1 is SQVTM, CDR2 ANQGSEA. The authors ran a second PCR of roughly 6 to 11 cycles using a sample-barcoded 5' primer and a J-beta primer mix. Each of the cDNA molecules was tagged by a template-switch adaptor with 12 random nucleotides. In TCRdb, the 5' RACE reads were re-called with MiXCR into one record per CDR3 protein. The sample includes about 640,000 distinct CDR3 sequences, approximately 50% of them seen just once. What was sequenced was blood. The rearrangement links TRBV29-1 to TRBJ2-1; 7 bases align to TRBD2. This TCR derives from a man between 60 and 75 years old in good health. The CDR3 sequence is CSVEGPRGTNEQFF. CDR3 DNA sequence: TGCAGCGTTGAGGGACCGCGGGGGACGAATGAGCAGTTCTTC.